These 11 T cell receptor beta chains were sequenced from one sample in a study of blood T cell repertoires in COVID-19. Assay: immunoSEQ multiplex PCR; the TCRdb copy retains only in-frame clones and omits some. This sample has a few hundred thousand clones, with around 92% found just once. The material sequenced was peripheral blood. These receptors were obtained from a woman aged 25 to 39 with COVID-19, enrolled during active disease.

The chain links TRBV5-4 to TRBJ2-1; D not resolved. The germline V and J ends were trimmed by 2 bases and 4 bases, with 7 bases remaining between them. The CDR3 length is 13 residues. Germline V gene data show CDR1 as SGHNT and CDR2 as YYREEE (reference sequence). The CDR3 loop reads CASSFKQYNEQFF. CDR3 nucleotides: TGTGCCAGCAGCTTCAAACAGTACAATGAGCAGTTCTTC. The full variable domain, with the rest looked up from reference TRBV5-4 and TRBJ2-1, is ETGVTQSPTHLIKTRGQQVTLRCSSQSGHNTVSWYQQALGQGPQFIFQYYREEENGRGNFPPRFSGLQFPNYSSELNVNALELDDSALYLCASSFKQYNEQFFGPGTRLTVL.

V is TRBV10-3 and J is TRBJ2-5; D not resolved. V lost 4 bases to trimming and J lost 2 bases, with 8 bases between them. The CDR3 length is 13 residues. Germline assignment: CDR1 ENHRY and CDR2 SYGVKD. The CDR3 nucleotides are TGTGCCATCAGTGGGGCCCTACAAGAGACCCAGTACTTC. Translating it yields CAISGALQETQYF.

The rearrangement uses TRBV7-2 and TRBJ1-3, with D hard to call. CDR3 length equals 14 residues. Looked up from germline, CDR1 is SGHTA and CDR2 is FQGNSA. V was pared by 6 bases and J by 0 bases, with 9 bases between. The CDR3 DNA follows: TGTGCCAGCAGTCAAGCAGGCTCTGGAAACACCATATATTTT. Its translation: CASSQAGSGNTIYF.

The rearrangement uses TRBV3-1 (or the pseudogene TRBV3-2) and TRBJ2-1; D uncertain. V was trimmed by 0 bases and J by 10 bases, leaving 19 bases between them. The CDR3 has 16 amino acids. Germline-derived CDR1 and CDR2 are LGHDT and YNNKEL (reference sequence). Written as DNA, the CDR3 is TGTGCCAGCAGCCAAGAAGGCCGGCAGGCCCTCGGAGAGCAGTTCTTC. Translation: CASSQEGRQALGEQFF.

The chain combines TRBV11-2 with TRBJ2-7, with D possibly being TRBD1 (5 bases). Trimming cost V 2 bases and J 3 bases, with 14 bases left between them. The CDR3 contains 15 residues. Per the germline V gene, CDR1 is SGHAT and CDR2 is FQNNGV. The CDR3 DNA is TGTGCCAGCAGCTTAACAGGCAGGAATAACTACGAGCAGTACTTC. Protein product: CASSLTGRNNYEQYF.

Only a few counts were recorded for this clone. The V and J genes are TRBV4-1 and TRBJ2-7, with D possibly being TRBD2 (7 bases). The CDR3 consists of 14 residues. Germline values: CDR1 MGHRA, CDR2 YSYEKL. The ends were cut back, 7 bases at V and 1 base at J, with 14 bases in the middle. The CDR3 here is CASKPGRGSYEQYF. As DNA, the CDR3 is TGCGCCAGCAAACCGGGGAGGGGGTCCTACGAGCAGTACTTC.

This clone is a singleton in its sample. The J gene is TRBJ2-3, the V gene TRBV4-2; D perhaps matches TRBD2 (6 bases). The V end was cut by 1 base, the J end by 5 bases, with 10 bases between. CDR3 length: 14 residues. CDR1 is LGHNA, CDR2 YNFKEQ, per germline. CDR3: CASSQAGEVDTQYF. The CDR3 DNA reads TGTGCCAGCAGCCAAGCCGGGGAGGTAGATACGCAGTATTTT.

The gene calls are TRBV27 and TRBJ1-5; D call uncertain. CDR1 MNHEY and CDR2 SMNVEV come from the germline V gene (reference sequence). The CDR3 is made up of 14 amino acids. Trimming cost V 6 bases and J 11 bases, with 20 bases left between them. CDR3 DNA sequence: TGTGCCAGCAGCCTATCCCCTATGGTGCAGGCCCAGCATTTT. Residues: CASSLSPMVQAQHF.

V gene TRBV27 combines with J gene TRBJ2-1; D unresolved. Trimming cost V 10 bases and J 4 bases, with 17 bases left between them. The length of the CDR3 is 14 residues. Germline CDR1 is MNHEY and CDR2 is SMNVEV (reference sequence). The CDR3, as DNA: TGTGCCATCGCCCCATCGGCAGGATACAATGAGCAGTTCTTC. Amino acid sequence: CAIAPSAGYNEQFF.

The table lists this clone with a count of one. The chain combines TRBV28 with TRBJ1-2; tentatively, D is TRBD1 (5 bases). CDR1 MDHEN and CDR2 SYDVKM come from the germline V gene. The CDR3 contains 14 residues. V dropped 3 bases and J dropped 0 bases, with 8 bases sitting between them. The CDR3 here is CASSFDSPNYGYTF. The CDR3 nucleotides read TGTGCCAGCAGTTTTGACAGCCCTAACTATGGCTACACCTTC.

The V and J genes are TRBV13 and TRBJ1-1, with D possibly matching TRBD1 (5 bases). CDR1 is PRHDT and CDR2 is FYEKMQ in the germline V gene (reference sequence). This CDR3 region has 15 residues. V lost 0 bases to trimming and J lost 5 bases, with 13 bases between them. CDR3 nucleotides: TGTGCCAGCAGCTTAGGCGGGGGACGGAATACTGAAGCTTTCTTT. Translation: CASSLGGGRNTEAFF.